The subject of this entry is one TCR beta chain. The germline CDR1 and CDR2 sequences are LNHNV and YYDKDF (reference sequence). V lost 1 base, J lost 4 bases, and 3 bases stayed unmatched. The CDR3 runs 15 residues. This entry comes from a study of type 1 regulatory T cells. Study-level background: This in vitro CD4 product, T-allo10, is enriched for Tr1 cells and alloantigen-specific.

A single record per CDR3 protein comes from TCRdb applying MiXCR to the reads. The sample comprises about 97,000 distinct CDR3 sequences, around 30% of which are singletons, and 2% to 2.5% rests with the top ten. V usage is TRBV15 and J usage is TRBJ1-2, with TRBD1 matching over 10 bases. What was sequenced was CD4+ T cells, either the whole sample or a sorted fraction (not recorded which). This clonotype was obtained from a human donor in good health. The CDR3 sequence: CATSRVDRGVYGYTF. CDR3 coding DNA: TGTGCCACCAGCAGAGTGGACAGGGGGGTCTATGGCTACACCTTC.